A selection of T cell receptor beta chains follows, all from one sample in a study of cytomegalovirus exposure and HLA in healthy donors. This table comes from immunoSEQ multiplex PCR, and its TCRdb copy is limited to in-frame clones, with some not included. The table lists 200,000 to 250,000 clones. Sequenced sample: PBMCs. The receptors come from a girl under 10 years old in good health and CMV-seropositive. Each CDR3 is given with its conserved first and last residue. The order of the fields is V gene, D gene, J gene, CDR3 DNA, CDR3 protein. D genes are given only for firm matches.

V: TRBV7-9
D: TRBD1
J: TRBJ1-1
DNA: TGTGCCAGCACCTCAGACCCAGGGACAGGGACTGAAGCTTTCTTT
CDR3: CASTSDPGTGTEAFF

V: TRBV7-9
D: -
J: TRBJ1-2
DNA: TGTGCCAGCCCCAGGGAGGACAACTATGGCTACACCTTC
CDR3: CASPREDNYGYTF

V: TRBV2
D: -
J: TRBJ2-7
DNA: TGTGCCAGCAGGAGCGCCTTCTACGAGCAGTACTTC
CDR3: CASRSAFYEQYF

V: TRBV5-6
D: -
J: TRBJ1-1
DNA: TGTGCCAGCAGGCGGATCATGGTAAACACTGAAGCTTTCTTT
CDR3: CASRRIMVNTEAFF

V: TRBV18
D: -
J: TRBJ2-7
DNA: TGTGCCAGCTCACCCGGACAGCTTACTACCTACGAGCAGTACTTC
CDR3: CASSPGQLTTYEQYF

V: TRBV5-1
D: -
J: TRBJ1-4
DNA: TGCGCCAGCAGCACCGGACCTACAGGGAATGAAAAACTGTTTTTT
CDR3: CASSTGPTGNEKLFF

V: TRBV27
D: -
J: TRBJ2-7
DNA: TGTGCCAGCAGCTCCCGGCTTTCCCGGGGGAGCTCCTACGAGCAGTACTTC
CDR3: CASSSRLSRGSSYEQYF

V: TRBV5-1
D: -
J: TRBJ1-5
DNA: TGCGCCAGCAGCTTAGGCGACAGGAGCAATCAGCCCCAGCATTTT
CDR3: CASSLGDRSNQPQHF

V: TRBV18
D: -
J: TRBJ2-7
DNA: TGTGCCAGCACCTTACAGGGTGCCCACGAGCAGTACTTC
CDR3: CASTLQGAHEQYF

V: TRBV27
D: TRBD1
J: TRBJ2-1
DNA: TGTGCCACCCGGGACAGGGGGACTGAGCAGTTCTTC
CDR3: CATRDRGTEQFF